This T cell receptor beta chain came from a study of T-cell memory formation after mild COVID-19. Notes on the study in general: Clones shrinking from day 15 to 85 showed even CD4/CD8 mixes; later expanders tilted CD4+. Researchers report contracting CD4+ clones mostly in CM and EM, with CD8+ clones in EMRA. Whether day 37 second-wave clones are SARS-CoV-2-specific was not confirmed.

This CDR3 region has 14 residues. Germline V gene lookup returns CDR1 LGHNA and CDR2 YNFKEQ. Trimming removed 4 bases from V and 8 bases from J; junction bases left unmatched: 5. This clonotype occurred many times. What it recognizes is unknown. 5'RACE with constant-segment primers built TCRalpha and TCRbeta cDNA libraries with UMIs. TCRdb passed the 5' RACE reads through MiXCR, listing each CDR3 protein once. This table has around 250,000 distinct CDR3 sequences, about 17% appearing once. The material sequenced was PBMCs or a T cell subset sorted from them (not recorded which). The receptor was isolated from a man between 18 and 29 years old who had mild COVID-19 (a few samples of this study predate the infection). Cell type and time point are not known. V usage is TRBV4-2 and J usage is TRBJ1-4; 9 nucleotides match TRBD1. The CDR3 coding sequence is TGTGCCAGCAGCCCGCGGACAGGGGAGGAAAAACTGTTTTTT. The encoded protein is CASSPRTGEEKLFF.